Sequencing of this TCR beta chain was carried out in a study of regulatory T cells in long-lasting Graves disease. General study points: It was in persistent disease that TRBV28, TRBJ1-2 and TRBJ2-5 were favored. TCR diversity was lower in persistent Graves' patients (versus newly diagnosed ones). Thyroid tissue was not sampled; only peripheral blood was.

Documented time point: newly diagnosed GD, antithyroid drugs for less than 3 months. RNA isolated from PBMCs was used to make the TCR library. This clonotype was observed many times. No antigen is known for it. The CDR3 totals 14 residues. The V gene end was trimmed by 4 bases and the J gene end by 3 bases; junction bases not matched to a gene: 5. Germline CDR1 SEHNR, CDR2 FQNEAQ (reference sequence). Assembly of TCR beta libraries relied on iRepertoire HTBI primers together with Arm-PCR of CDR3 regions. TCRdb fed the multiplex PCR reads into MiXCR, producing one record per CDR3 protein. Here the sample spans about 320,000 distinct CDR3 sequences, about 20% being singletons.

This rearrangement joins TRBV7-9 to TRBJ2-7; TRBD2 matches 8 bases. Source: peripheral blood mononuclear cells (PBMCs), taken at new diagnosis, from a patient treated with antithyroid drugs. This TCR came from a female donor with Graves disease. CDR3: CASSSSAGDYEQYF. For the CDR3, the DNA is TGTGCCAGCAGCTCCTCAGCGGGGGACTACGAGCAGTACTTC.